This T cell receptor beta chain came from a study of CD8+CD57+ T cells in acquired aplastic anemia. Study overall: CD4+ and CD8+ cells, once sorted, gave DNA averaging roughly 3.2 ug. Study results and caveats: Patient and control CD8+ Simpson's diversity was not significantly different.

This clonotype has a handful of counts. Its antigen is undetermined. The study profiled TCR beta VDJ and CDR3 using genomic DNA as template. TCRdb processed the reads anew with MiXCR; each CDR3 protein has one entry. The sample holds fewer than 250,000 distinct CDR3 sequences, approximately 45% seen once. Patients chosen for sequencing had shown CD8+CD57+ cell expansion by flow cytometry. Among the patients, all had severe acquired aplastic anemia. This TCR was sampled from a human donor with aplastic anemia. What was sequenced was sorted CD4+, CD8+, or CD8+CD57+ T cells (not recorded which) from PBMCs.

CDR3 in amino acids: CASSLFQGYGYTF. The CDR3 bases are TGTGCCAGCAGTTTATTTCAGGGATATGGCTACACCTTC. This chain links TRBV27 with TRBJ1-2; possible D gene TRBD1, 5 bases. Between the trimmed V and J ends, which lost 1 base and 5 bases, there was a span of 8 bases. Germline CDR1 MNHEY, CDR2 SMNVEV (reference sequence). The CDR3 length is 13 residues.